The rows below give T cell receptor beta chains drawn from one sample of a study of identical twins. TCRdb independently ran MiXCR on the 5' RACE reads; one entry per CDR3 protein. Of 1.5 million to 2 million distinct CDR3 sequences listed, about 31% were seen once; the top ten hold 0.25% to 0.3%. The specimen was cord blood. The receptors come from a newborn girl in good health. The CDR3 runs from the conserved cysteine through the conserved F or W. The D gene is left open where the match is weak. Clone size is not always given. Where it is, it says once, few, many or a class for expanded clones.

CDR3nt: TGTGCCAGCAGTTTTAGGGCGGGAGGACGGGAGACCCAGTACTTC
CDR3aa: CASSFRAGGRETQYF
d_gene: TRBD2
v_gene: TRBV27
j_gene: TRBJ2-5
abundance: -

CDR3nt: TGTGCCAGCAGCCAAGTTATGTCAGGGGGTGAAAAACTGTTTTTT
CDR3aa: CASSQVMSGGEKLFF
d_gene: TRBD1
v_gene: TRBV4-2
j_gene: TRBJ1-4
abundance: few

CDR3nt: TGTGCCAGCAGCTCAATGGACGGAAACACTGAAGCTTTCTTT
CDR3aa: CASSSMDGNTEAFF
d_gene: -
v_gene: TRBV7-9
j_gene: TRBJ1-1
abundance: -

CDR3nt: TGTGCCAGCAGCTTGTCTGCGGGGTCAGATACGCAGTATTTT
CDR3aa: CASSLSAGSDTQYF
d_gene: -
v_gene: TRBV7-9
j_gene: TRBJ2-3
abundance: -

CDR3nt: TGCGCCAGCAGCCCCCTTGTGGGAGGAGGATATAGCAATCAGCCCCAGCATTTT
CDR3aa: CASSPLVGGGYSNQPQHF
d_gene: -
v_gene: TRBV4-1
j_gene: TRBJ1-5
abundance: few

CDR3nt: TGTGCCATCAGTGATGCGGGAGCGGACAATGAGCAGTACTTC
CDR3aa: CAISDAGADNEQYF
d_gene: TRBD2
v_gene: TRBV10-3
j_gene: TRBJ2-7
abundance: few

CDR3nt: TGTGCCACCCGGACCGAGAACACTGAAGCTTTCTTT
CDR3aa: CATRTENTEAFF
d_gene: -
v_gene: TRBV10-3
j_gene: TRBJ1-1
abundance: few

CDR3nt: TGCAGTGCTAGAGACCCAGGCCCCTCCAATCTGTTTCCTAACTATGGCTACACCTTC
CDR3aa: CSARDPGPSNLFPNYGYTF
d_gene: -
v_gene: TRBV20-1
j_gene: TRBJ1-2
abundance: many

CDR3nt: TGTGCCACCAGTGACGCGAGGACTAGAACAGATACGCAGTATTTT
CDR3aa: CATSDARTRTDTQYF
d_gene: TRBD2
v_gene: TRBV24-1
j_gene: TRBJ2-3
abundance: -

CDR3nt: TGCAGCCTGGGGCTAGCGGGTTACGAGCAGTACTTC
CDR3aa: CSLGLAGYEQYF
d_gene: TRBD2
v_gene: TRBV20-1
j_gene: TRBJ2-7
abundance: few

CDR3nt: TGTGCCAGCAGTTTGAGACAGGATAGCAATCAGCCCCAGCATTTT
CDR3aa: CASSLRQDSNQPQHF
d_gene: -
v_gene: TRBV27
j_gene: TRBJ1-5
abundance: -